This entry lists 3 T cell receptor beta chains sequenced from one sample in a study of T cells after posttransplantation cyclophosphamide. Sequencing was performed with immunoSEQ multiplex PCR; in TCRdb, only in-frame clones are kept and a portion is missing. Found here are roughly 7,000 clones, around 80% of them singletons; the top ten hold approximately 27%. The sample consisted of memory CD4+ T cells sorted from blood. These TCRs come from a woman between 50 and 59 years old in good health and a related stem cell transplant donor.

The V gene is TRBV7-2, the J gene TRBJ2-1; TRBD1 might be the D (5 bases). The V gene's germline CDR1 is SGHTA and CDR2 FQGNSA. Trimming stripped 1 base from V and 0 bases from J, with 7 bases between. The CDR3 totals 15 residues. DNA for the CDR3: TGTGCCAGCAGCTTAGGGACAAGCTCCTACAATGAGCAGTTCTTC. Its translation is CASSLGTSSYNEQFF. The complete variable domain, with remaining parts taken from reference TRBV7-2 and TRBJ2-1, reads GAGVSQSPSNKVTEKGKDVELRCDPISGHTALYWYRQSLGQGLEFLIYFQGNSAPDKSGLPSDRFSAERTGGSVSTLTIQRTQQEDSAVYLCASSLGTSSYNEQFFGPGTRLTVL.

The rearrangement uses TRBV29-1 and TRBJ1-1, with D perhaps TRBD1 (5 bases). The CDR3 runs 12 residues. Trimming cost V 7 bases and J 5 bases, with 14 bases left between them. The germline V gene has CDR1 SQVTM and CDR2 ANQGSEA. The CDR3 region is CSAGRGGTEAFF. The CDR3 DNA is TGCAGCGCGGGACGGGGAGGGACTGAAGCTTTCTTT.

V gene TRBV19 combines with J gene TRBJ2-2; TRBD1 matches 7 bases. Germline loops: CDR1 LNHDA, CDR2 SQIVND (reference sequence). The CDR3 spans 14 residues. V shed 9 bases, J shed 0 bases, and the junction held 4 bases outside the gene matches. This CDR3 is CASAGTANTGELFF. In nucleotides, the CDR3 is TGTGCCAGCGCCGGGACAGCGAACACCGGGGAGCTGTTTTTT.